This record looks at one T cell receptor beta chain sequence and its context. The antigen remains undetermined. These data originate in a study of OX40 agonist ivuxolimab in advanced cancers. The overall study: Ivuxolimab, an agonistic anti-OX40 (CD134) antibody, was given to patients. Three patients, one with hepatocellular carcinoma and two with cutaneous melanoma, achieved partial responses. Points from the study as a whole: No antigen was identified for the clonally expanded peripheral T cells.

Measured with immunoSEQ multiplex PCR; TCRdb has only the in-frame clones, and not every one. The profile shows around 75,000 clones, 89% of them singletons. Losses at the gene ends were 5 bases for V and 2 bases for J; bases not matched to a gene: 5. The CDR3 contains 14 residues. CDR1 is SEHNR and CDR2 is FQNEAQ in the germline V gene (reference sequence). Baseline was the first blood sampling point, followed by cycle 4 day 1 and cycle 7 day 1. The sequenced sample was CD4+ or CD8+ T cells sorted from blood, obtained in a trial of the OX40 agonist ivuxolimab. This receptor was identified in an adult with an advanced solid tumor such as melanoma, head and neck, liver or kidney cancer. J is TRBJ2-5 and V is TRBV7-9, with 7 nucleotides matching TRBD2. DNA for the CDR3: TGTGCCAGCAGCCGGGTGGGGGGGCAAGAGACCCAGTACTTC. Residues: CASSRVGGQETQYF.